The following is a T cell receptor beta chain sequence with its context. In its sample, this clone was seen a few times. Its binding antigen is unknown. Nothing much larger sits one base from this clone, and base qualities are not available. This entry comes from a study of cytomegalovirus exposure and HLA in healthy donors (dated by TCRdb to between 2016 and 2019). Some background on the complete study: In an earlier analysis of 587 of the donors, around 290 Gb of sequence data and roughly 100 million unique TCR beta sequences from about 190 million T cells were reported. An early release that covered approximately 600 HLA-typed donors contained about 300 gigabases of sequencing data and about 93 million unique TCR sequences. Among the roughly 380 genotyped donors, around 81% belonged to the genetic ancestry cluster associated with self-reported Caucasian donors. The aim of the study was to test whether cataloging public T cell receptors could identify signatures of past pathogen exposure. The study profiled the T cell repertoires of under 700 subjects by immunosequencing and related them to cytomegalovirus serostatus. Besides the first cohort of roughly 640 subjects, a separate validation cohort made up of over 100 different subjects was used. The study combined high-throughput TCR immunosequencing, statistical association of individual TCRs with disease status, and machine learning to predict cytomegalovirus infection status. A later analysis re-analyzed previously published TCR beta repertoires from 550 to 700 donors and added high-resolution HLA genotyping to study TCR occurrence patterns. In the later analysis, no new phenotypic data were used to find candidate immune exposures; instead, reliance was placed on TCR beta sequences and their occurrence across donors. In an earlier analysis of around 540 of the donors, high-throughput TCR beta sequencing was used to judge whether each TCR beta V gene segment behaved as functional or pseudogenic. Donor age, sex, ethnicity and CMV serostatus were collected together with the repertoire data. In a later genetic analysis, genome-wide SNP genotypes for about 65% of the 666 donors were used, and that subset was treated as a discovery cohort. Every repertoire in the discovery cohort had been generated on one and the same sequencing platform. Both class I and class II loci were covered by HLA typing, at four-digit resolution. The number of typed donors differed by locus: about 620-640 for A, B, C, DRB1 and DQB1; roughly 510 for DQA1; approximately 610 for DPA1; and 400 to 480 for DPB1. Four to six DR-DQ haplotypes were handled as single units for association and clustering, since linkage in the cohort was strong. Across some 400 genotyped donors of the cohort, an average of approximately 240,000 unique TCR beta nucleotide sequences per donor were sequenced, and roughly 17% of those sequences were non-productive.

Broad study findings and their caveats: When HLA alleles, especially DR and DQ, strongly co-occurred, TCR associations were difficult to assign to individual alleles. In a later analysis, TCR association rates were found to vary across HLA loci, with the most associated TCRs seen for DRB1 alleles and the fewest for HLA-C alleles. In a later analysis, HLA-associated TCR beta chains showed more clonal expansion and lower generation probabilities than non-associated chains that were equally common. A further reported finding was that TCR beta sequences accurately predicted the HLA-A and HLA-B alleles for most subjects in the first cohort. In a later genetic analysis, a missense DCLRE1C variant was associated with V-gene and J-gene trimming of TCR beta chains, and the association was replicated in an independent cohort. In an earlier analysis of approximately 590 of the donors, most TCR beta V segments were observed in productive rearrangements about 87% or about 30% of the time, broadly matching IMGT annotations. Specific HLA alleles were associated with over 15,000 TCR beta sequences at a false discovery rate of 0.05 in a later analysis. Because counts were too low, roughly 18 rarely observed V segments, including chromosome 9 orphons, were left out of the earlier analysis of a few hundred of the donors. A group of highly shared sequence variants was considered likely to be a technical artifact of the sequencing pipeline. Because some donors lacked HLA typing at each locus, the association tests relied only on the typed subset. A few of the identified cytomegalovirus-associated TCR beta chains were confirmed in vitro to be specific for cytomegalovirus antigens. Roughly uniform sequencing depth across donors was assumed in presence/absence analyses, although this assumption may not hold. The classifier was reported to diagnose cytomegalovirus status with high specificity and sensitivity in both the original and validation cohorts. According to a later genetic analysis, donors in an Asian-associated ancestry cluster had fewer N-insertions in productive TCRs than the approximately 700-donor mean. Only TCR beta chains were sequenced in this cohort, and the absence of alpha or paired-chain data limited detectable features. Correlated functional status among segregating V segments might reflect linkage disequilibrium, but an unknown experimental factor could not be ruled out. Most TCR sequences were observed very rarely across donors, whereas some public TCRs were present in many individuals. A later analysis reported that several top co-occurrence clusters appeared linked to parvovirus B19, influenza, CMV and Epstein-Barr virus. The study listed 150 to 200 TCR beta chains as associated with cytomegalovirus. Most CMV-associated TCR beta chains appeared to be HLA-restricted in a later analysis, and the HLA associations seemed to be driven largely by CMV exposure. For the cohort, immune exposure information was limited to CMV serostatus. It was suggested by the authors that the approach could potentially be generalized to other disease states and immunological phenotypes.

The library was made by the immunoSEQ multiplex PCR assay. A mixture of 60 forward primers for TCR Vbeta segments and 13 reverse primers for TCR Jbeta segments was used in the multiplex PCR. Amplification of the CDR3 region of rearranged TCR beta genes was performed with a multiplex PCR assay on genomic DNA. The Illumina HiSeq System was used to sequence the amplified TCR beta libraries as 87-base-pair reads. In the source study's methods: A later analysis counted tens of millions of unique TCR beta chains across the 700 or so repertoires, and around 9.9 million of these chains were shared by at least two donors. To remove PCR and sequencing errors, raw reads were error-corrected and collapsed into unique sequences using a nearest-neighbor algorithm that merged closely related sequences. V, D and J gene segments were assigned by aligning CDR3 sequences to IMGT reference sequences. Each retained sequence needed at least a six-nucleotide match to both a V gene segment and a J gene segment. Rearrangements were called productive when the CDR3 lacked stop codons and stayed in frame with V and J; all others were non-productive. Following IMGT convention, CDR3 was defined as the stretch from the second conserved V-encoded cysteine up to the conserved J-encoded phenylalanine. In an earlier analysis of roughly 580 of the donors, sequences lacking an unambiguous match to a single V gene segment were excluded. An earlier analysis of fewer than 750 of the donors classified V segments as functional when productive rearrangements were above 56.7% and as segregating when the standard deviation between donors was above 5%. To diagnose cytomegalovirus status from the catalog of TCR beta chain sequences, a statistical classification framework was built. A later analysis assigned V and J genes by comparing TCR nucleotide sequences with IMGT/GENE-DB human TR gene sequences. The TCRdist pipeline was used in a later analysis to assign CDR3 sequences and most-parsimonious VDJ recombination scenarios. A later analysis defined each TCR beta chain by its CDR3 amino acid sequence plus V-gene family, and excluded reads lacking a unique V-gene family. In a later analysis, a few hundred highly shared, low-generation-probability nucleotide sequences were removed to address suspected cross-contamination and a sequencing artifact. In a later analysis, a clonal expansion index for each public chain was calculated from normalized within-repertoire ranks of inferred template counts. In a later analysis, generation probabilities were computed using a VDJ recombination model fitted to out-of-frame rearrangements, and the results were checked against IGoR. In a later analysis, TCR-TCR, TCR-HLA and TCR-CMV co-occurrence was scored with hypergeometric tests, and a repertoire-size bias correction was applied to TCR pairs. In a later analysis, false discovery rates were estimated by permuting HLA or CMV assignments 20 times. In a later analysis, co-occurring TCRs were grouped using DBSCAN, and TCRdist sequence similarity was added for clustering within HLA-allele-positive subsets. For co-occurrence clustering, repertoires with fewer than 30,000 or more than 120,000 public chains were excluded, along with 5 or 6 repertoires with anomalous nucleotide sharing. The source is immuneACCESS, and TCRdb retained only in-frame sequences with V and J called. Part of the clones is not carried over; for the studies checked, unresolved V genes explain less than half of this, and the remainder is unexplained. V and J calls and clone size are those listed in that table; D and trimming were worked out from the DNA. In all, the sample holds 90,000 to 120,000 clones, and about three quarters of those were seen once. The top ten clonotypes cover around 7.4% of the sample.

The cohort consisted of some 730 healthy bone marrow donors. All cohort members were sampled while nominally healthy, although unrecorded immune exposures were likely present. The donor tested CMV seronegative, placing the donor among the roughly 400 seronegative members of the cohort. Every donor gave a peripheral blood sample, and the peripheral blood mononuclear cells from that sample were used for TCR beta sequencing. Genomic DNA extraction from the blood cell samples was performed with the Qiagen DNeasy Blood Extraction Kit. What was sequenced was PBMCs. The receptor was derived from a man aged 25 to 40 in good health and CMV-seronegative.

The DNA is as follows: TGCGCCAGCAGGACGCAGGGGACAGGGGGCAACCTCTCTGGAAACACCATATATTTT. This sequence encodes CASRTQGTGGNLSGNTIYF. The chain joins TRBV23-1 to TRBJ1-3; 12 of the junction bases match TRBD1. TRBV23-1 is noted as an ORF with a role that remains uncertain. The CDR3 has 19 amino acids, counting the end cysteine and phenylalanine. The DNA shown is the 57-base CDR3, in frame from base 1. The germline V end is reduced by 6 bases and the J end by 0 bases; junction bases left unmatched: 12.